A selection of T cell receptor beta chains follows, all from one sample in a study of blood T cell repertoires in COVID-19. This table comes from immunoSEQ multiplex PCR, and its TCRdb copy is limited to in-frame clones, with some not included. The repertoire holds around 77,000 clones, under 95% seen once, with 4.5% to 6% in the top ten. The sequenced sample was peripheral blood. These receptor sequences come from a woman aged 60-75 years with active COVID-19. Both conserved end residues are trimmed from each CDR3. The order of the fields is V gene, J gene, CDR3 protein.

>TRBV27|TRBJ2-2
ASISGSNTGELF
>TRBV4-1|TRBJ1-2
ASSQDRRAAGEGYT
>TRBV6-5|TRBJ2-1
ASRLAGGRNEQF
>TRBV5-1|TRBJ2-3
ASSHQAGLGTDTQY
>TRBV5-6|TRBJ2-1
ASSLVASTYNEQF
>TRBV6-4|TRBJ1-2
ASSDIAGDYGYT
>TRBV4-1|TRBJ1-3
ASSRLQGSGNTIY
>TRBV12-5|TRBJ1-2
ASGFSETGPNGYT
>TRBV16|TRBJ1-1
ASSQNRHGEAF
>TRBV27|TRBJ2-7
ASSSHGQSYEQY
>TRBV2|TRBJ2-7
ASRASDNSYEQY
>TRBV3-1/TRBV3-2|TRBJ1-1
ASSSILQNTEAF
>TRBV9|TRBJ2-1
ASSATGASYNEQF
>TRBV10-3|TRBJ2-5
AISSGTSGYQETQY
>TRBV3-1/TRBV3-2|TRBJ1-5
ASSQGDRGNQPQH
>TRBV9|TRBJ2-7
ASSVDGGGGYEQY
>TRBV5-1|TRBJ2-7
ASSLESDSYEQY
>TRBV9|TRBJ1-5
ASSVGGSNQPQH
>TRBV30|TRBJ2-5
AWSGATQY
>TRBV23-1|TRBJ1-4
ASRKNTSRPYDNEKLF
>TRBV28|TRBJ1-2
ASNLGPGQYYGYT
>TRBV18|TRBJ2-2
ASSPALYGLAGELF
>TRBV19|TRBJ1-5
ASSIRWAGASNQPQH
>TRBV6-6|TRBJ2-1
ASRNGQGAVHEQF
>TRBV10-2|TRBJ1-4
ASTGRWEEKLF
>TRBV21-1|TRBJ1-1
ASSLGGQTEAF
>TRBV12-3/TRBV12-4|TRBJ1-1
ASSGGLGGEAF
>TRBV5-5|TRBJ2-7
ASTKEDASIREQY
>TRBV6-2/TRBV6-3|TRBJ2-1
ASSAGGLGYNEQF
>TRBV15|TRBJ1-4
ATSRDGRRDEKLF
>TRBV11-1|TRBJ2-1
ASSFLGDPVYNEQF
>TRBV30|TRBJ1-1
AWKFQGFTEAF
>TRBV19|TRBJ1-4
ASSIFRGTNEKLF
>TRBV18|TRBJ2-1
ASSPPGQGVLFYNEQF
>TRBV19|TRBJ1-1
ASSIGGANTEAF
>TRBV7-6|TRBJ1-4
ASRLQPTQVGGEKLF
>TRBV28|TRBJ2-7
ASSIAGLALAEY
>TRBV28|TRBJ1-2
ASRRQGNYGYT
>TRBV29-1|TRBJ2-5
SVAIGGGSETQY
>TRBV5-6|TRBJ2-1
ASSSGTSGSYNEQF
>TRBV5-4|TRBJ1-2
ASSLPGADYGYT
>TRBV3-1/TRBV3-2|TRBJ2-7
ASQRGGSGYEQY
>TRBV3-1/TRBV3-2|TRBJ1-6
ASSPHHGGRPYNSPLH
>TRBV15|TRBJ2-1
ATSRLGDSTYNEQF
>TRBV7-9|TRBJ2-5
ASSFMQVLETQY
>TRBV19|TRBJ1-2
ASTPAWVGQLGSHYGYT
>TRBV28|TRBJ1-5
ASRRTDNQPQH
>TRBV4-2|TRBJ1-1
ASSQDLALQGVAF
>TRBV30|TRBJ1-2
AWAAVSRYGYT
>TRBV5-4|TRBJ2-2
ASSHKLAGGSAGELF
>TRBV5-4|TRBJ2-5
ASSLGAALQETQY
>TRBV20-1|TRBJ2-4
SARAGNIQY
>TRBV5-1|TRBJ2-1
ASSLGQGGKTNEQF
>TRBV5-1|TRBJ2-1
ASSLGLAGYNEQF
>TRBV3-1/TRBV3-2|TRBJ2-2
ASSQEGSVRELF
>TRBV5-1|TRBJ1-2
ASSHRDRAYGYT